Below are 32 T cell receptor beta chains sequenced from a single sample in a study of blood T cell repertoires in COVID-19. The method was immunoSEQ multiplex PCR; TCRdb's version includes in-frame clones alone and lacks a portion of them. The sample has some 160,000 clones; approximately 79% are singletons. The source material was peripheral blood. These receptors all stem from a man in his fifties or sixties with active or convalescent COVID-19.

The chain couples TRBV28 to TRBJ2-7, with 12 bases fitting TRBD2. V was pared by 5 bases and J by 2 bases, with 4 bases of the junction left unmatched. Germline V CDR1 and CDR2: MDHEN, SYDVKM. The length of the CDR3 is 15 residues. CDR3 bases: TGTGCCAGCAGTCCCCTAGCGGGAGGGCCCTACGAGCAGTACTTC. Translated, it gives CASSPLAGGPYEQYF. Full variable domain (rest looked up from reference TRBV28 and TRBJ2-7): DVKVTQSSRYLVKRTGEKVFLECVQDMDHENMFWYRQDPGLGLRLIYFSYDVKMKEKGDIPEGYSVSREKKERFSLILESASTNQTSMYLCASSPLAGGPYEQYFGPGTRLTVT.

CDR3 region: CASSETSGRAKYNEQFF. CDR3 in DNA: TGTGCCAGCAGTGAGACTAGCGGGAGGGCCAAGTACAATGAGCAGTTCTTC. This rearrangement joins TRBV2 to TRBJ2-1; 14 nucleotides match TRBD2. This CDR3 comprises 17 residues. Per germline, CDR1 SNHLY and CDR2 FYNNEI. V was clipped by 3 bases and J by 4 bases; unmatched bases: 5.

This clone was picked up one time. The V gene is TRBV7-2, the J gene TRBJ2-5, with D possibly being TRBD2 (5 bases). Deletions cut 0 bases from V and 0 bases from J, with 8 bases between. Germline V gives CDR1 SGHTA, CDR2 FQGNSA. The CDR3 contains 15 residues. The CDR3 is CASSLAGAHQETQYF. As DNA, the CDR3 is TGTGCCAGCAGCTTAGCGGGAGCCCACCAAGAGACCCAGTACTTC.

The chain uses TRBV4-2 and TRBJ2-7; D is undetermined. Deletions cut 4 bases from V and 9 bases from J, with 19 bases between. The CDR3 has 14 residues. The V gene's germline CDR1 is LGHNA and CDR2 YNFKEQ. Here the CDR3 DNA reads TGTGCCAGCAGCCCCCCCAGACTCCCTCTCCTGCAGTACTTC. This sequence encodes CASSPPRLPLLQYF.

This CDR3 reads CATSDWGQGLTDTQYF. The CDR3 DNA follows: TGTGCCACCAGTGATTGGGGACAGGGACTAACAGATACGCAGTATTTT. The genes are TRBV24-1 and TRBJ2-3, with 9 bases that match TRBD1. This CDR3 region has 16 residues. The V gene's germline CDR1 is KGHDR and CDR2 SFDVKD. V was clipped by 2 bases and J by 3 bases; unmatched bases: 5.

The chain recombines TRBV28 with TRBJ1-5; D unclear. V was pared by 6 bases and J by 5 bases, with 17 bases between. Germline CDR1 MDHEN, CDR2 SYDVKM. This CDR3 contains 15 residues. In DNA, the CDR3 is TGTGCCAGCAGCCCCCGTTCAGGTTTCCATCAGCCCCAGCATTTT. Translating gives CASSPRSGFHQPQHF.

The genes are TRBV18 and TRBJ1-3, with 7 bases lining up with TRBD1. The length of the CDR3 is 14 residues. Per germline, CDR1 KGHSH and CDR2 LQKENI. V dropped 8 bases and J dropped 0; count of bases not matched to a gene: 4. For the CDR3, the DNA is TGTGCCAGCGGGGACAGTCACTCTGGAAACACCATATATTTT. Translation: CASGDSHSGNTIYF.

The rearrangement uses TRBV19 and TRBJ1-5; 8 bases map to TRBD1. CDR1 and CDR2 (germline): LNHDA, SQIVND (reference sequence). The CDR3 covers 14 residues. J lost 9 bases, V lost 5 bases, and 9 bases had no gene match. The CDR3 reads CASSPGTGELPQHF. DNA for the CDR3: TGTGCCAGTAGTCCGGGGACAGGAGAACTGCCCCAGCATTTT.

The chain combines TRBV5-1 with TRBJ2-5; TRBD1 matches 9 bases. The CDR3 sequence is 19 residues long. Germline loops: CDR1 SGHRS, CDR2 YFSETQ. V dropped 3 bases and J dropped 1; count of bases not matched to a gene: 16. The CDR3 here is CASSYSPSSHRGLQETQYF. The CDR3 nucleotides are TGCGCCAGCAGCTACTCCCCCTCGAGCCACAGGGGGCTCCAAGAGACCCAGTACTTC.

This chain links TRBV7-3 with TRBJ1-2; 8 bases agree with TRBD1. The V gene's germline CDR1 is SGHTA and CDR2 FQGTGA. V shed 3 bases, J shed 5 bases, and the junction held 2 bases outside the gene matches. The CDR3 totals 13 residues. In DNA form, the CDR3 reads TGTGCCAGCAGCTTCCGGACAGGGTATGGCTACACCTTC. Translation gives CASSFRTGYGYTF.

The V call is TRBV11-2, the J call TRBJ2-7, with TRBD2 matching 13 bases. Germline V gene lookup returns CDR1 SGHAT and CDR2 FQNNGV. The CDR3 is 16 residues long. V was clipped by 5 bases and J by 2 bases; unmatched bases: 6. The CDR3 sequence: CASSAGTSGTPYEQYF. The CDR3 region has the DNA TGTGCCAGCAGCGCCGGGACTAGCGGGACCCCCTACGAGCAGTACTTC.

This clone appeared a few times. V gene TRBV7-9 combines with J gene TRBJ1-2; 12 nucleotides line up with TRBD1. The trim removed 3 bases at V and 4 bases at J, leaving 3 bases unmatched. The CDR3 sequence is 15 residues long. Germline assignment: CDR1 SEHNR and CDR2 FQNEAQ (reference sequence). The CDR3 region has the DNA TGTGCCAGCAGCTTGGGACAGGGGGCAGGCTATGGCTACACCTTC. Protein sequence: CASSLGQGAGYGYTF.

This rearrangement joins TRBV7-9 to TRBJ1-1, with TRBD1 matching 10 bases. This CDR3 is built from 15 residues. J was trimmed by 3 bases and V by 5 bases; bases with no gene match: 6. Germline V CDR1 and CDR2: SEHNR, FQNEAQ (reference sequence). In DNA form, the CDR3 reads TGTGCCAGCAGCGAGGACAGGGGGGTGGACACTGAAGCTTTCTTT. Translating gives CASSEDRGVDTEAFF.

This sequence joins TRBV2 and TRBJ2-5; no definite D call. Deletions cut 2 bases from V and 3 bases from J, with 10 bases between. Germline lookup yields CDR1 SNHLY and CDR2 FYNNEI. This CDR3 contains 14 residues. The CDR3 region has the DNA TGTGCCAGCAGTGAATGGTCAACAGAAGAGACCCAGTACTTC. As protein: CASSEWSTEETQYF.

CDR3 protein: CASSPGASLYGYTF. CDR3 in DNA: TGTGCCAGCAGCCCTGGGGCCAGCCTCTATGGCTACACCTTC. The chain joins TRBV9 to TRBJ1-2, with D possibly matching TRBD1 (5 bases). V lost 4 bases to trimming and J lost 4 bases, with 14 bases between them. The CDR3 totals 14 residues. The germline CDR1 and CDR2 sequences are SGDLS and YYNGEE.

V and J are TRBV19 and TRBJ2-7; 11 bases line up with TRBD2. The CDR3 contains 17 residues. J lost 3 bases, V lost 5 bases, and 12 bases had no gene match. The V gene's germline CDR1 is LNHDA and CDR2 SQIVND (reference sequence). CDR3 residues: CASSVASLAGGHYEQYF. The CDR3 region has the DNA TGTGCCAGTAGTGTCGCCTCCCTAGCGGGAGGCCACTACGAGCAGTACTTC.

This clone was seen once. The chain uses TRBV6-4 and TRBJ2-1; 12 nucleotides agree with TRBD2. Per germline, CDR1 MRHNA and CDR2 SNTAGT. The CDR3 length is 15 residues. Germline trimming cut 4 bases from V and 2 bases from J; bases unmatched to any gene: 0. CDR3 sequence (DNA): TGTGCCAGCAGTGGACTAGCGGGAGCCTACAATGAGCAGTTCTTC. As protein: CASSGLAGAYNEQFF.

The CDR3 nucleotides read TGTGCCAGCGCCCAAGTAAGACAGGCCGCCTATGGCTACACCTTC. It encodes CASAQVRQAAYGYTF. The chain is built from TRBV6-5 and TRBJ1-2; tentative D call: TRBD1 (6 bases). From germline, CDR1 is MNHEY and CDR2 SVGAGI. The CDR3 has 15 amino acids. V was clipped by 8 bases and J by 4 bases, with 20 bases between them.

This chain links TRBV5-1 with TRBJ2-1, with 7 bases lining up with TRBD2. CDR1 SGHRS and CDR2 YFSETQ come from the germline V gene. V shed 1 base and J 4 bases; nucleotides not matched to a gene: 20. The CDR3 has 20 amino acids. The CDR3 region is CASSLPAPLSMRESYNEQFF. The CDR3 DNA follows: TGCGCCAGCAGCTTGCCGGCTCCCCTTAGCATGCGGGAGAGTTACAATGAGCAGTTCTTC.

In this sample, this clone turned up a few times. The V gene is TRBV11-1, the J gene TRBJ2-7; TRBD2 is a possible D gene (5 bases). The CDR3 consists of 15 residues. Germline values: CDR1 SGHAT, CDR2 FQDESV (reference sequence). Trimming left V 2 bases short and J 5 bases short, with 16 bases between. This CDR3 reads CASSLKGSPIHEQYF. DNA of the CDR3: TGTGCCAGCAGCTTAAAAGGGAGCCCTATCCACGAGCAGTACTTC. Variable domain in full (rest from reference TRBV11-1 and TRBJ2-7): EAEVAQSPRYKITEKSQAVAFWCDPISGHATLYWYRQILGQGPELLVQFQDESVVDDSQLPKDRFSAERLKGVDSTLKIQPAELGDSAMYLCASSLKGSPIHEQYFGPGTRLTVT.

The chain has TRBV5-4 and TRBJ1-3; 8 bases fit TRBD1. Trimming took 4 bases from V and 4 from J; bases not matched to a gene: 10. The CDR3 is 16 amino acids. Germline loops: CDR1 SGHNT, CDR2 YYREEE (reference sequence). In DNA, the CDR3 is TGTGCCAGCAGCCCTGCTGCAGGGGGCTCCGGAAACACCATATATTTT. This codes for CASSPAAGGSGNTIYF.

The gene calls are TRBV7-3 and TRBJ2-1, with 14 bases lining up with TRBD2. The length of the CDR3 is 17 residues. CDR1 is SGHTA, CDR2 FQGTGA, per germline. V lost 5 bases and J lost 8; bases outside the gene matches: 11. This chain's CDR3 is CASSQRLAGGPMDEQFF. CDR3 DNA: TGTGCCAGCAGCCAAAGACTAGCGGGAGGGCCTATGGATGAGCAGTTCTTC.

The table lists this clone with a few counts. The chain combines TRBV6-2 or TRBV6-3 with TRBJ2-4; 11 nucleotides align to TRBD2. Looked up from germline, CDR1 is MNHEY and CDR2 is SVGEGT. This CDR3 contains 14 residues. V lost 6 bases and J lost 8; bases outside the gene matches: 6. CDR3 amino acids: CASSRLAGNYIQYF. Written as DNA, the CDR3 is TGTGCCAGCAGCAGACTAGCGGGAAATTACATTCAGTACTTC.

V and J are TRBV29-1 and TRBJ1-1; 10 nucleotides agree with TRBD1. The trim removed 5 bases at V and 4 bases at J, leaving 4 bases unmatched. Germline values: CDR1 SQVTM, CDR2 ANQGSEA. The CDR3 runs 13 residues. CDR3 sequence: CSVNRDRGTEAFF. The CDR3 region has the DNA TGCAGCGTTAATCGGGACAGGGGCACTGAAGCTTTCTTT.

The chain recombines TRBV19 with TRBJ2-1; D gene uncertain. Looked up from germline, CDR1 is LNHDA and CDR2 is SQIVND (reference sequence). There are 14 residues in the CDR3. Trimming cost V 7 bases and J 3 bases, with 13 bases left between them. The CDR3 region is CASKRPGVYNEQFF. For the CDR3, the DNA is TGTGCCAGTAAACGGCCCGGAGTCTACAATGAGCAGTTCTTC.

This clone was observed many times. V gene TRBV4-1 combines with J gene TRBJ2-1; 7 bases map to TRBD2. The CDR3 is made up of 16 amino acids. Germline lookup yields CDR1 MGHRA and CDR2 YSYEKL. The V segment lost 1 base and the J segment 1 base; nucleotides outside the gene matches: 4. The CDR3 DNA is TGCGCCAGCAGCCAAGTCCCGGGAGGATCCTACAATGAGCAGTTCTTC. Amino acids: CASSQVPGGSYNEQFF.

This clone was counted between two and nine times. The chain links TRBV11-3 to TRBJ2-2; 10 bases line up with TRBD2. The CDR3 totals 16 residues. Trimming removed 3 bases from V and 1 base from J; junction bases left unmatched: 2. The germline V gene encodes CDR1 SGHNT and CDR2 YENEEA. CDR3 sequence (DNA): TGTGCCAGCAGCTTCAGACTAGCGGGGAACACCGGGGAGCTGTTTTTT. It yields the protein CASSFRLAGNTGELFF.

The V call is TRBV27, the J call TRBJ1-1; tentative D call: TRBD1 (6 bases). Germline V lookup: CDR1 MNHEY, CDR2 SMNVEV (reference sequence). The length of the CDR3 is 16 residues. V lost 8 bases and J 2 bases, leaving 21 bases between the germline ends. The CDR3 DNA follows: TGTGCCAGCGGATGGGGGGGCGGCGCGATTAACACTGAAGCTTTCTTT. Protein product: CASGWGGGAINTEAFF.

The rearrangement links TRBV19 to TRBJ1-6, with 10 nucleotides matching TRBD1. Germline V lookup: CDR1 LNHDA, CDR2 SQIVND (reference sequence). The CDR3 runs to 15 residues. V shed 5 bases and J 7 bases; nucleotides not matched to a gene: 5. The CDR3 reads CASSPTGGFNSPLHF. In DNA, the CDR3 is TGTGCCAGTAGTCCGACAGGGGGCTTCAATTCACCCCTCCACTTT. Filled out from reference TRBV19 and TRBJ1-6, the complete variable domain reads DGGITQSPKYLFRKEGQNVTLSCEQNLNHDAMYWYRQDPGQGLRLIYYSQIVNDFQKGDIAEGYSVSREKKESFPLTVTSAQKNPTAFYLCASSPTGGFNSPLHFGNGTRLTVT.

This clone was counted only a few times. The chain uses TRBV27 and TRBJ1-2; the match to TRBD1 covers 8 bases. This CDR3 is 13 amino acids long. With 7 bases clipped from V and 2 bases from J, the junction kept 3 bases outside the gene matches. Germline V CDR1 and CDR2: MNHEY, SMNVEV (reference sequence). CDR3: CASMGQENYGYTF. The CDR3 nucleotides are TGTGCCAGCATGGGACAGGAGAACTATGGCTACACCTTC.

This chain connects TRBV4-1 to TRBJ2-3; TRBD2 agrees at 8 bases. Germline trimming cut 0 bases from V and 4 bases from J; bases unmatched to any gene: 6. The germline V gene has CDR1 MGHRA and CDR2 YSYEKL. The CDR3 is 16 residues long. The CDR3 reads CASSQDLRAGADTQYF. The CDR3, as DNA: TGCGCCAGCAGCCAAGATCTCCGAGCGGGGGCAGATACGCAGTATTTT.

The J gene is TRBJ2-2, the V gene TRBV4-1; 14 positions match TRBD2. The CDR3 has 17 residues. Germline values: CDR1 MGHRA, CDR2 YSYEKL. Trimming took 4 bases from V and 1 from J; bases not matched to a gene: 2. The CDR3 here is CASSLTSGRVNTGELFF. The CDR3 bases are TGCGCCAGCAGCCTGACTAGCGGGAGGGTGAACACCGGGGAGCTGTTTTTT.